This TCR beta chain was observed in a study of T cells in localized non-small cell lung cancer. Study results and limitations: Prolonged overall survival went with higher T cell density in the blood. Across samples, adjacent lung featured a median roughly 56 of the top 100 tumor clones.

Worth noting for this clone: Its antigen is still unknown.

Profiling relied on immunoSEQ multiplex PCR, and the TCRdb table lists in-frame clones only, not all of them. The sample yields 90,000 to 100,000 clones, approximately 91% seen once. The CDR3 has 18 residues. V trimming: 6 bases; J trimming: 0 bases; junction bases outside the gene matches: 12. Per the germline V gene, CDR1 is LNHDA and CDR2 is SQIVND (reference sequence). The genes are TRBV19 and TRBJ1-5; the match to TRBD1 covers 9 bases. This TCR came from a woman between 35 and 70 years old with stage II squamous cell lung carcinoma. The sequences come from PBMCs, collected before any cancer treatment. The CDR3 protein is CASSGRTGVANSNQPQHF. The CDR3 region has the DNA TGTGCCAGTAGCGGTCGGACAGGGGTTGCGAATAGCAATCAGCCCCAGCATTTT.